The T cell receptor (beta chain) under discussion was sequenced for a study of a mutant IDH1 vaccine in newly diagnosed glioma. Study as a whole: Patients arrived already treated with radiotherapy, temozolomide, or both, most having had both.

Comments on this clone: The target antigen is unknown.

CDR1 WSHSY and CDR2 SAAADI come from the germline V gene. Trimming removed 7 bases from V and 7 bases from J; junction bases left unmatched: 13. This CDR3 region has 15 residues. TCRdb's table, derived via immunoSEQ multiplex PCR, lists solely in-frame clones and lacks some. Among 49,000 or so clones listed, over 75% were seen once. This sample's time point: week 5, during vaccination. The investigators gave 300 ug of mutant IDH1 20-mer peptide in each vaccine dose, together with topical imiquimod. The receptor's source is a woman aged 35 to 49 with glioma. The V and J genes are TRBV10-2 and TRBJ2-1, with TRBD2 identical over 7 bases. The specimen was PBMCs, collected from a glioma patient whose treatment included an IDH1 peptide vaccine. In DNA form, the CDR3 reads TGCGCCAGCACCCCGGTCGACCAGCGGGAAAATGAGCAGTTCTTC. Translating it yields CASTPVDQRENEQFF.